Following are 30 T cell receptor beta chains from one sample sequenced in a study of neoadjuvant nivolumab and ipilimumab in lung cancer. Only in-frame clones appear in the TCRdb table, and some are missing; sequencing was by immunoSEQ multiplex PCR. The sample shows 25,000 to 30,000 clones, 65% to 85% of them seen only once. Specimen: peripheral blood, collected before neoadjuvant nivolumab, alone or with ipilimumab. The receptors were sampled from an adult with non-small cell lung cancer.

The rearrangement links TRBV14 to TRBJ2-1; D is unresolved. CDR1 and CDR2 from the germline V gene are SGHDN and FVKESK. The CDR3 length is 13 residues. V was pared by 2 bases and J by 10 bases, with 12 bases between. The DNA of the CDR3 is TGTGCCAGCAGCCAAAACCCCGCATCGGAGCAGTTCTTC. Amino acid sequence: CASSQNPASEQFF.

The DNA of the CDR3 is TGCGCCAGCAGCTTGGAGGCGGGAGGAAACACCATATATTTT. Translation: CASSLEAGGNTIYF. J is TRBJ1-3 and V is TRBV5-1; D remains unclear. The germline V and J ends were trimmed by 0 bases and 4 bases, with 8 bases remaining between them. Germline V gene data show CDR1 as SGHRS and CDR2 as YFSETQ. The CDR3 length is 14 residues.

The rearrangement joins TRBV18 to TRBJ2-1; 8 bases are a match to TRBD1. Germline values: CDR1 KGHSH, CDR2 LQKENI. The CDR3 runs 15 residues. V shed 6 bases and J 5 bases; nucleotides not matched to a gene: 9. The DNA of the CDR3 is TGTGCCAGCTCGGACCGGACAGGGAGCCACAATGAGCAGTTCTTC. This codes for CASSDRTGSHNEQFF. The full variable domain, completed using reference TRBV18 and TRBJ2-1, is NAGVMQNPRHLVRRRGQEARLRCSPMKGHSHVYWYRQLPEEGLKFMVYLQKENIIDESGMPKERFSAEFPKEGPSILRIQQVVRGDSAAYFCASSDRTGSHNEQFFGPGTRLTVL.

This chain uses TRBV9 with TRBJ2-3; 9 bases match TRBD1. V trimming: 4 bases; J trimming: 4 bases; junction bases outside the gene matches: 7. The germline gives CDR1 SGDLS, CDR2 YYNGEE. CDR3 length: 15 residues. The CDR3 sequence: CASSLRTGEADTQYF. The CDR3 DNA is TGTGCCAGCAGCCTCCGGACAGGGGAGGCAGATACGCAGTATTTT. The whole variable domain, remainder taken from reference TRBV9 and TRBJ2-3, is DSGVTQTPKHLITATGQRVTLRCSPRSGDLSVYWYQQSLDQGLQFLIQYYNGEERAKGNILERFSAQQFPDLHSELNLSSLELGDSALYFCASSLRTGEADTQYFGPGTRLTVL.

The J gene is TRBJ2-7, the V gene TRBV2; 10 positions agree with TRBD2. The CDR3 contains 15 residues. V shed 2 bases, J shed 8 bases, and the junction held 9 bases outside the gene matches. The germline gives CDR1 SNHLY, CDR2 FYNNEI. CDR3 bases: TGTGCCAGCAGTGAAACTAGCGGGGTAATACGAAAGCAGTACTTC. This sequence encodes CASSETSGVIRKQYF.

This clone showed up just a few times. The chain is built from TRBV15 and TRBJ1-6, with D possibly TRBD1 on 5 matching bases. This CDR3 comprises 17 residues. The germline V gene has CDR1 LNHNV and CDR2 YYDKDF (reference sequence). The V gene lost 2 bases and the J gene lost 7 bases, with 18 bases spanning the gap. In DNA, the CDR3 is TGTGCCACCAGCAGAATCAATTACGGGGCAGCGAATTCACCCCTCCACTTT. This gives the protein CATSRINYGAANSPLHF.

V usage is TRBV5-1 and J usage is TRBJ1-1, with 8 bases lining up with TRBD1. V was pared by 7 bases and J by 1 base, with 0 bases of the junction left unmatched. Per germline, CDR1 SGHRS and CDR2 YFSETQ. The CDR3 totals 12 residues. The DNA for the CDR3 is TGCGCCAGCGGGACAGGGAACACTGAAGCTTTCTTT. This translates into CASGTGNTEAFF.

The rearrangement uses TRBV6-5 and TRBJ2-2, with D uncertain. This CDR3 spans 13 amino acids. Germline V gene lookup returns CDR1 MNHEY and CDR2 SVGAGI. The V and J ends lost 3 bases and 8 bases respectively, with 10 bases between them. CDR3 sequence: CASSYRFRGELFF. The CDR3 DNA reads as TGTGCCAGCAGTTATAGGTTTAGAGGGGAGCTGTTTTTT.

The chain has TRBV19 and TRBJ2-1; the D is unclear. The V end was cut by 4 bases, the J end by 1 base, with 8 bases between. Germline V CDR1 and CDR2: LNHDA, SQIVND (reference sequence). This CDR3 is 14 amino acids long. The CDR3 bases are TGTGCCAGTAGTACCTGGGGATCCTACAATGAGCAGTTCTTC. Translating gives CASSTWGSYNEQFF.

V and J are TRBV28 and TRBJ1-2; 7 positions agree with TRBD1. CDR3 length: 17 residues. V was clipped by 6 bases and J by 5 bases; unmatched bases: 18. CDR1 MDHEN and CDR2 SYDVKM come from the germline V gene. This CDR3 is CASSRRDSLGLFYGYTF. CDR3 nucleotide sequence: TGTGCCAGCAGCCGTCGGGACAGCCTTGGGCTCTTTTATGGCTACACCTTC.

The chain joins TRBV7-2 to TRBJ1-1; D uncertain. Trimming cost V 0 bases and J 0 bases, with 5 bases left between them. Germline CDR1 SGHTA, CDR2 FQGNSA. This CDR3 spans 14 amino acids. The CDR3 DNA follows: TGTGCCAGCAGCTTAGCACACTTGAACACTGAAGCTTTCTTT. Translation: CASSLAHLNTEAFF.

The chain links TRBV5-1 to TRBJ2-7, with D perhaps TRBD2 (6 bases). V was shortened by 4 bases and J by 3 bases, with 17 bases between the two germline ends. The CDR3 runs to 15 residues. Germline CDR1 SGHRS, CDR2 YFSETQ. The CDR3 DNA reads TGCGCCAGCAGCCCTGGGGGGTCTTCTAACTACGAGCAGTACTTC. This translates into CASSPGGSSNYEQYF.

This rearrangement joins TRBV28 to TRBJ1-2, with 8 bases matching TRBD1. Trimming at V came to 2 bases and at J to 6 bases, leaving 8 bases not matched to a gene. CDR3 length: 15 amino acids. Germline V gene data show CDR1 as MDHEN and CDR2 as SYDVKM. CDR3 nucleotides: TGTGCCAGCAGTTTAGGGCAGGGGGCCGGGAATGGCTACACCTTC. It codes for CASSLGQGAGNGYTF.

The chain links TRBV18 to TRBJ2-3; 9 nucleotides match TRBD2. The germline V gene has CDR1 KGHSH and CDR2 LQKENI. The trim removed 6 bases at V and 5 bases at J, leaving 12 bases unmatched. This CDR3 has 16 residues. For the CDR3, the DNA is TGTGCCAGCTCGCCGCGGGCTAGCGGGGTGTTAGATACGCAGTATTTT. Translated: CASSPRASGVLDTQYF.

The rearrangement links TRBV2 to TRBJ2-2, with a tentative D call TRBD2 (6 bases). This CDR3 contains 14 residues. Germline V CDR1 and CDR2: SNHLY, FYNNEI. Trimming shortened V by 5 bases and J by 3 bases, and 10 bases separated the two germline ends. Here the CDR3 reads CASSRGLYTGELFF. The CDR3 bases are TGTGCCAGCAGTCGGGGACTCTACACCGGGGAGCTGTTTTTT.

The chain uses TRBV27 and TRBJ2-6, with TRBD1 as a possible D gene (6 bases). Trimming left V 4 bases short and J 4 bases short, with 11 bases between. Germline CDR1 MNHEY, CDR2 SMNVEV (reference sequence). The CDR3 covers 15 residues. The DNA for the CDR3 is TGTGCCAGCAGTTCCCCAGGGGTAGGGGCCAACGTCCTGACTTTC. Amino acid sequence: CASSSPGVGANVLTF.

The chain couples TRBV7-2 to TRBJ1-6, with D uncertain. There are 15 residues in the CDR3. V lost 5 bases and J 6 bases, leaving 14 bases between the germline ends. Germline CDR1 reads SGHTA; CDR2 reads FQGNSA. The CDR3, as DNA: TGTGCCAGCAGCCTCTCACCCTTCCTTAATTCACCCCTCCACTTT. It specifies CASSLSPFLNSPLHF.

This sequence joins TRBV5-5 and TRBJ1-4; the match to TRBD1 covers 12 bases. Germline CDR1 and CDR2: SGHKS and YYEKEE (reference sequence). The CDR3 runs to 16 residues. V dropped 3 bases and J dropped 8; count of bases not matched to a gene: 8. The CDR3 here is CASSWGTGGFGEKLFF. In DNA form, the CDR3 reads TGTGCCAGCAGCTGGGGGACAGGGGGCTTTGGAGAAAAACTGTTTTTT.

This clone is termed medium-sized. The chain employs TRBV2 and TRBJ2-5; D perhaps matches TRBD1 (5 bases). Per the germline V gene, CDR1 is SNHLY and CDR2 is FYNNEI. This CDR3 has 14 residues. V was pared by 3 bases and J by 3 bases, with 11 bases between. The CDR3 sequence: CASSDYRNEETQYF. CDR3 DNA sequence: TGTGCCAGCAGTGATTACAGGAATGAAGAGACCCAGTACTTC.

V usage is TRBV6-1 and J usage is TRBJ2-2; D not certain. Trimming took off 0 bases at V and 0 bases at J, with 5 bases between the two ends. This CDR3 is 15 amino acids long. Looked up from germline, CDR1 is MNHNS and CDR2 is SASEGT. CDR3 DNA sequence: TGTGCCAGCAGTGAAGCGGTGGCGAACACCGGGGAGCTGTTTTTT. It encodes CASSEAVANTGELFF.

The rearrangement joins TRBV5-6 to TRBJ1-2; TRBD1 matches at 12 bases. The CDR3 is made up of 17 amino acids. Germline CDR1 and CDR2: SGHDT and YYEEEE. V shed 4 bases, J shed 4 bases, and the junction held 11 bases outside the gene matches. The CDR3 bases are TGTGCCAGCAGCCCCTGGGGACAGGGGGCTTGGGGCTATGGCTACACCTTC. It encodes CASSPWGQGAWGYGYTF.

The rearrangement uses TRBV9 and TRBJ1-6; TRBD1 is a possible D gene (6 bases). Trimming left V 6 bases short and J 7 bases short, with 14 bases between. The CDR3 consists of 14 residues. Per the germline V gene, CDR1 is SGDLS and CDR2 is YYNGEE. CDR3 sequence reads: CASNPRDINSPLHF. In nucleotides, the CDR3 is TGTGCCAGCAACCCCCGGGACATCAATTCACCCCTCCACTTT.

This clone was detected a few times. The rearrangement joins TRBV14 to TRBJ1-6; D not resolved. Trimming shortened V by 3 bases and J by 10 bases, and 16 bases separated the two germline ends. Germline V CDR1 and CDR2: SGHDN, FVKESK. The length of the CDR3 is 15 residues. The CDR3, as DNA: TGTGCCAGCAGCCACGCGATCCGCGGAGCGTCACCCCTCCACTTT. As protein: CASSHAIRGASPLHF.

The CDR3 nucleotides are TGTGCCAGCAGCCCAACAGGGGGCGCTCGGTATGGCTACACCTTC. Translation gives CASSPTGGARYGYTF. V is TRBV7-2 and J is TRBJ1-2; 9 bases are a match to TRBD1. The CDR3 is 15 amino acids. Trimming removed 5 bases from V and 5 bases from J; junction bases left unmatched: 9. Germline V gene lookup returns CDR1 SGHTA and CDR2 FQGNSA.

The CDR3 sequence: CASSQGLLRRKAHEQFF. The CDR3 DNA sequence: TGCGCCAGCAGCCAAGGACTGTTGCGGCGGAAGGCCCATGAGCAGTTCTTC. The chain is built from TRBV4-1 and TRBJ2-1; no clear D gene. V was pared by 1 base and J by 8 bases, with 21 bases between. The CDR3 sequence is 17 residues long. The V gene's germline CDR1 is MGHRA and CDR2 YSYEKL.

The chain combines TRBV7-8 with TRBJ1-4; no clear D. The CDR3 length is 14 residues. Germline CDR1 SGHVS, CDR2 FQNEAQ. Trimming took 3 bases from V and 0 from J, leaving 5 bases between them. CDR3 DNA sequence: TGTGCCAGCAGCTTCGAAGCAACTAATGAAAAACTGTTTTTT. Its protein is CASSFEATNEKLFF.

The sample holds one count of this clone. CDR3 sequence: CASSYSGTNTGELFF. Here the CDR3 DNA reads TGTGCCAGCAGCTATTCGGGGACCAACACCGGGGAGCTGTTTTTT. V usage is TRBV7-2 and J usage is TRBJ2-2, with D possibly being TRBD1 or TRBD2 (5 bases each). With 4 bases removed from V and 2 bases from J, the gap between germline ends came to 11 bases. Per the germline V gene, CDR1 is SGHTA and CDR2 is FQGNSA. The CDR3 length is 15 residues.

This clone was observed once. The rearrangement uses TRBV7-9 and TRBJ1-2, with D maybe TRBD1 (6 bases). V was trimmed by 1 base and J by 6 bases, leaving 15 bases between them. This CDR3 has 15 residues. Per germline, CDR1 SEHNR and CDR2 FQNEAQ (reference sequence). In nucleotides, the CDR3 is TGTGCCAGCAGCTTAGGTGGGCACAGGGCACATGGCTACACCTTC. It specifies CASSLGGHRAHGYTF.

DNA for the CDR3: TGTGCCAGCAGTGCTGGCTCACCGGGAAATAATCAGCCCCAGCATTTT. Translation gives CASSAGSPGNNQPQHF. The chain recombines TRBV2 with TRBJ1-5; D gene unclear. This CDR3 has 16 residues. V lost 4 bases, J lost 4 bases, and 17 bases lay in between. The germline V gene has CDR1 SNHLY and CDR2 FYNNEI.

Only one count was recorded for this clone. The junction departs from the called germline gene at one end, perhaps through a read error. V is TRBV6-5 and J is TRBJ2-7, with a weak D call TRBD1 (6 bases). CDR1 MNHEY and CDR2 SVGAGI come from the germline V gene. The CDR3 is 11 residues long. This CDR3 is CASSPGTTFLF. The DNA for the CDR3 is TGTGCCAGCAGCCCCGGGACAACTTTCCTCTTC.